Listed here are 12 T cell receptor beta chains from one sample, sequenced in a study of Ad26.COV2.S vaccination and SARS-CoV-2 variants. TCRdb keeps only in-frame clones here, not all; method: immunoSEQ multiplex PCR. The sample has about 480,000 clones, around 90% seen once. Treatment: around 19 received Ad26.COV2.S at low or high dose, single or two shots; 5 received placebo; per-sample allocation not given. At day 63 after the first vaccine or placebo injection, samples were drawn. This material consisted of peripheral blood, taken in a trial of Ad26.COV2.S vaccine versus placebo. These receptors all come from a person aged 18-65 years who received the Ad26.COV2.S COVID-19 vaccine or a placebo.

The chain employs TRBV18 and TRBJ1-2; D unresolved. V dropped 0 bases and J dropped 1 base, with 9 bases sitting between them. Germline CDR1 is KGHSH and CDR2 is LQKENI. The CDR3 is 15 residues long. CDR3 loop: CASSPPPQFNYGYTF. The CDR3 bases are TGTGCCAGCTCACCACCGCCGCAATTTAACTATGGCTACACCTTC.

This clone was detected a few times. This sequence joins TRBV19 and TRBJ2-2; 8 bases agree with TRBD2. The CDR3 sequence is 15 residues long. Per the germline V gene, CDR1 is LNHDA and CDR2 is SQIVND (reference sequence). The V and J ends lost 10 bases and 2 bases, in that order; junction bases with no gene match: 9. CDR3 nucleotides: TGTGCCACCTCATTTCTAGCGGGTAACACCGGGGAGCTGTTTTTT. Amino acids: CATSFLAGNTGELFF.

This rearrangement joins TRBV19 to TRBJ2-5; tentatively, D is TRBD1 or TRBD2 (5 bases each). The CDR3 covers 15 residues. The germline V gene encodes CDR1 LNHDA and CDR2 SQIVND (reference sequence). Trimming cost V 7 bases and J 5 bases, with 20 bases left between them. CDR3 bases: TGTGCCAGTACCAATTCCCCTGGGACCGAGGAGACCCAGTACTTC. Protein: CASTNSPGTEETQYF. The variable domain in full, with the rest retrieved from reference TRBV19 and TRBJ2-5, is DGGITQSPKYLFRKEGQNVTLSCEQNLNHDAMYWYRQDPGQGLRLIYYSQIVNDFQKGDIAEGYSVSREKKESFPLTVTSAQKNPTAFYLCASTNSPGTEETQYFGPGTRLLVL.

The chain combines TRBV12-3 or TRBV12-4 with TRBJ2-1, with D possibly called TRBD1 or TRBD2 (5 bases each). The CDR3 runs to 12 residues. The CDR3 DNA sequence: TGTGTCGGGGCAGCGTCGGCCAATGAGCAGTTCTTC. Translating it yields CVGAASANEQFF.

The chain recombines TRBV5-8 with TRBJ2-1; the D gene is possibly TRBD2 (5 bases). Trimming cost V 4 bases and J 6 bases, with 17 bases left between them. This CDR3 has 15 residues. From germline, CDR1 is SGHTS and CDR2 YDEGEE. The CDR3 reads CASSPGSGWGNEQFF. CDR3 coding DNA: TGTGCCAGCAGCCCGGGTTCGGGGTGGGGCAATGAGCAGTTCTTC.

This chain uses TRBV4-2 with TRBJ1-1, with 9 nucleotides matching TRBD1. Germline values: CDR1 LGHNA, CDR2 YNFKEQ. The ends lost 4 bases at V and 5 bases at J; junction bases unmatched: 11. The CDR3 spans 16 residues. In DNA form, the CDR3 reads TGTGCCAGCAGCCGTCCCGGGACAGGGATCGGGACTGAAGCTTTCTTT. Its translation is CASSRPGTGIGTEAFF.

This chain joins TRBV7-9 and TRBJ2-1, with 9 bases that match TRBD1. The CDR3 is made up of 16 amino acids. The germline gives CDR1 SEHNR, CDR2 FQNEAQ (reference sequence). Unmatched junction bases numbered 4, after V lost 4 bases and J lost 0 bases. CDR3 amino acids: CASSSGQGSSYNEQFF. The DNA of the CDR3 is TGTGCCAGCAGCTCCGGACAGGGGAGCTCCTACAATGAGCAGTTCTTC.

This chain connects TRBV5-1 to TRBJ1-1; TRBD1 might be the D (5 bases). Germline V gene sequence: CDR1 SGHRS, CDR2 YFSETQ. The CDR3 has 14 amino acids. V lost 6 bases, J lost 0 bases, and 12 bases lay in between. This CDR3 reads CASTSDSVNTEAFF. CDR3 DNA: TGCGCCAGCACCTCCGACAGCGTGAACACTGAAGCTTTCTTT.

This rearrangement joins TRBV2 to TRBJ2-7, with D perhaps being TRBD1 or TRBD2 (6 bases each). CDR3 length: 17 residues. The V and J ends lost 6 bases and 3 bases respectively, with 24 bases between them. The V gene's germline CDR1 is SNHLY and CDR2 FYNNEI. This CDR3 is CASRIGRGGSSGYEQYF. The CDR3 nucleotides read TGTGCCAGCAGGATCGGCAGGGGAGGTTCCTCCGGCTACGAGCAGTACTTC.

This chain uses TRBV20-1 with TRBJ2-5; TRBD2 matches at 7 bases. This CDR3 contains 14 residues. Germline CDR1 DFQATT, CDR2 SNEGSKA (reference sequence). The V and J ends lost 3 bases and 5 bases, in that order; junction bases with no gene match: 9. CDR3 amino acids: CSASPPSGRETQYF. Here the CDR3 DNA reads TGCAGTGCTAGTCCCCCTAGCGGTAGGGAGACCCAGTACTTC.

The CDR3 sequence: CASSSQLGSSYNEQFF. CDR3 DNA sequence: TGCGCCAGCAGCTCCCAGCTTGGGAGCTCCTACAATGAGCAGTTCTTC. The chain employs TRBV5-1 and TRBJ2-1; TRBD2 might be the D (5 bases). Per germline, CDR1 SGHRS and CDR2 YFSETQ. This CDR3 is 16 amino acids long. The V end lost 3 bases, the J end lost 0 bases, and 13 bases lay between the germline ends.

The V and J genes are TRBV30 and TRBJ2-7, with D possibly matching TRBD1 (5 bases). Looked up from germline, CDR1 is GTSNPN and CDR2 is SVGIG (reference sequence). V was pared by 3 bases and J by 6 bases, with 15 bases between. The CDR3 has 13 residues. The chain's CDR3 is CAWSPPHRGEQYF. The CDR3 DNA reads as TGTGCCTGGAGCCCCCCTCATAGGGGCGAGCAGTACTTC.